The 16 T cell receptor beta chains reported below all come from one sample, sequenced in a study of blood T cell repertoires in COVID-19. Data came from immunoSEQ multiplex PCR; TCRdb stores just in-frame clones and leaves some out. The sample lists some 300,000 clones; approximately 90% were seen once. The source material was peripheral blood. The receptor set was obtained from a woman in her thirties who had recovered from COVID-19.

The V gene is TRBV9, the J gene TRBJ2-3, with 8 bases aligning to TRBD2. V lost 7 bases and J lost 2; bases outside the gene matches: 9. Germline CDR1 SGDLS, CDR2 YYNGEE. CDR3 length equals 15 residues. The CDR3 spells CASAMAGGHTDTQYF. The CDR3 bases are TGTGCCAGCGCAATGGCGGGGGGCCACACAGATACGCAGTATTTT. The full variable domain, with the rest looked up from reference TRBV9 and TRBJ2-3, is DSGVTQTPKHLITATGQRVTLRCSPRSGDLSVYWYQQSLDQGLQFLIQYYNGEERAKGNILERFSAQQFPDLHSELNLSSLELGDSALYFCASAMAGGHTDTQYFGPGTRLTVL.

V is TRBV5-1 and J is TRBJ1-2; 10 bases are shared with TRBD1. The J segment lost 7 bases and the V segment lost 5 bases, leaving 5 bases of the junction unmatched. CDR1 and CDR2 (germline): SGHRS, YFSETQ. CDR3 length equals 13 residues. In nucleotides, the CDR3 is TGCGCCAGCAGACAGGGACAGGGGTTTGGCTACACCTTC. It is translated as CASRQGQGFGYTF.

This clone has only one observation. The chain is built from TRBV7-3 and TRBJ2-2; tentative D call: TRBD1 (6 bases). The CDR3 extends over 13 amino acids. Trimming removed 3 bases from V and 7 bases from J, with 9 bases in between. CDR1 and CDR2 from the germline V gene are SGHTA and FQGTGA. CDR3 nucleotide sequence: TGTGCCAGCAGCTTCACAGGGCTCGGGGAGCTGTTTTTT. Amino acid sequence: CASSFTGLGELFF.

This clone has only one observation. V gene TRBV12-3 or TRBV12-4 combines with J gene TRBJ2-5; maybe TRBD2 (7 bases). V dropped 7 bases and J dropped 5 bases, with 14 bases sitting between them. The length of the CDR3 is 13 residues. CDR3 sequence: CASIRGAGETQYF. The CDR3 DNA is TGTGCCAGCATCCGGGGGGCCGGGGAGACCCAGTACTTC.

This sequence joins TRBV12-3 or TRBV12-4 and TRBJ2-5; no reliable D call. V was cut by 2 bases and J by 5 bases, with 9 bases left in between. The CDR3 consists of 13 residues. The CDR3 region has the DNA TGTGCCAGCAGTTTACGAGTGTCGGAGACCCAGTACTTC. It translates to CASSLRVSETQYF.

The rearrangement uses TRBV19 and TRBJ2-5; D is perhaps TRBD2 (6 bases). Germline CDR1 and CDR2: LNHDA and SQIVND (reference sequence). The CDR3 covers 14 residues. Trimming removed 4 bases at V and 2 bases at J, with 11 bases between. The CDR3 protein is CASSTTRGQETQYF. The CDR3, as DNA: TGTGCCAGTAGTACGACCCGGGGGCAAGAGACCCAGTACTTC.

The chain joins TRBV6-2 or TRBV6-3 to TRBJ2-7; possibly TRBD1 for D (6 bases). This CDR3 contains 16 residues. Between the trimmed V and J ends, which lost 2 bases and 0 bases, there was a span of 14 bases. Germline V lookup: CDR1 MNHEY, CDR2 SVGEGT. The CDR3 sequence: CASSYNRTAYSYEQYF. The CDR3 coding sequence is TGTGCCAGCAGTTACAACCGGACAGCCTACTCCTACGAGCAGTACTTC.

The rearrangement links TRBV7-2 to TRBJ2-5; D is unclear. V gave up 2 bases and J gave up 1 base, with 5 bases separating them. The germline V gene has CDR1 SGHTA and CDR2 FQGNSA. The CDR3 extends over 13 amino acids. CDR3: CASSLNSQETQYF. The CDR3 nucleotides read TGTGCCAGCAGCTTAAACAGCCAAGAGACCCAGTACTTC.

The CDR3 is CASSLPGIVSGYTF. CDR3 DNA sequence: TGTGCCAGCAGTTTGCCAGGGATTGTTTCTGGCTACACCTTC. The chain employs TRBV28 and TRBJ1-2; tentatively, D is TRBD1 (5 bases). Germline V lookup: CDR1 MDHEN, CDR2 SYDVKM. CDR3 length: 14 residues. V lost 3 bases and J lost 7, with 15 bases in between.

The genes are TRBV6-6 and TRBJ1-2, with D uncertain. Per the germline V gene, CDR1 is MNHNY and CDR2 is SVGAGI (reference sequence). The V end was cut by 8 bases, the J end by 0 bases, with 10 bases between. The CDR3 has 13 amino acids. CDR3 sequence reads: CASGSEANYGYTF. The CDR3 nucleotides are TGTGCCAGCGGTTCTGAGGCTAACTATGGCTACACCTTC.

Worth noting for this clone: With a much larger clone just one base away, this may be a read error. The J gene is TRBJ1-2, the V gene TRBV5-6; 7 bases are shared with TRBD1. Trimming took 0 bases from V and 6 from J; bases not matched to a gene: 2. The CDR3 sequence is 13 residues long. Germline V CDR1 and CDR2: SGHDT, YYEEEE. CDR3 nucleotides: TGTGCCAGCAGCTTGGGCACAGGGGATGGCTACACCTTC. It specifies CASSLGTGDGYTF. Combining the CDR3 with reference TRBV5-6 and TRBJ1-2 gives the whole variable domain DAGVTQSPTHLIKTRGQQVTLRCSPKSGHDTVSWYQQALGQGPQFIFQYYEEEERQRGNFPDRFSGHQFPNYSSELNVNALLLGDSALYLCASSLGTGDGYTFGSGTRLTVV.

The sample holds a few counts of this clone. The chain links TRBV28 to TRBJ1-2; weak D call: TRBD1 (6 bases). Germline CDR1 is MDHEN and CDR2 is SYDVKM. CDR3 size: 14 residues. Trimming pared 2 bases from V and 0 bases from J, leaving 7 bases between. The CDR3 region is CASSLTGTNYGYTF. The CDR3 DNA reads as TGTGCCAGCAGTTTAACAGGGACTAACTATGGCTACACCTTC.

CDR3 nucleotides: TGTGCCAGCAGTGAGCACAGTCTGAACACTGAAGCTTTCTTT. Protein product: CASSEHSLNTEAFF. The rearrangement joins TRBV6-1 to TRBJ1-1; D uncertain. V lost 3 bases and J 0 bases, leaving 8 bases between the germline ends. The CDR3 is 14 residues long. Germline CDR1 is MNHNS and CDR2 is SASEGT.

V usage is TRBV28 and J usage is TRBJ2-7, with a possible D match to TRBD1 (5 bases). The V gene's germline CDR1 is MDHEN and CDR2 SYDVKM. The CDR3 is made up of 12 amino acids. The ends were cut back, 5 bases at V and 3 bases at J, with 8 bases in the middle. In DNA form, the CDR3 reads TGTGCCAGCAGTGGGGCATACTACGAGCAGTACTTC. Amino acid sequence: CASSGAYYEQYF.

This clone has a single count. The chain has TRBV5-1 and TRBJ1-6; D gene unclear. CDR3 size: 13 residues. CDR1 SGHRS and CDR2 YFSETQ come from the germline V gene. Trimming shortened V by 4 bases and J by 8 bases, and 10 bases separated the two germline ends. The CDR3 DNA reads TGCGCCAGCAGCAATGTCGGGGATTCACCCCTCCACTTT. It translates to CASSNVGDSPLHF.

The CDR3 DNA reads TGTGCCAGCAGCCTGACAGGGTTGGTTGAAGCTTTCTTT. Translation gives CASSLTGLVEAFF. J is TRBJ1-1 and V is TRBV6-2 or TRBV6-3, with 7 bases that match TRBD1. Looked up from germline, CDR1 is MNHEY and CDR2 is SVGEGT. J gave up 7 bases and V 6 bases, and 8 bases lay outside the gene matches. This CDR3 region has 13 residues.